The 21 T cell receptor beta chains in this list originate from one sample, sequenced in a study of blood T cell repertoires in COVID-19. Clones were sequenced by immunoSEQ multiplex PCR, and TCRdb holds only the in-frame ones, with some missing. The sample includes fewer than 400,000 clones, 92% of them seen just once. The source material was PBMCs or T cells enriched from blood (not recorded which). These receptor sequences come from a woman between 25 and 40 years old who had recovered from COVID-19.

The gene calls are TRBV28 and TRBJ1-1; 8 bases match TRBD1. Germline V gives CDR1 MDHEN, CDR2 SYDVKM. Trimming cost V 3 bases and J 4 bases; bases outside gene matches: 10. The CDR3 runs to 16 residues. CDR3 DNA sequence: TGTGCCAGCAGTTTTTCGAGGACAGGGATTGGCACTGAAGCTTTCTTT. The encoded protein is CASSFSRTGIGTEAFF.

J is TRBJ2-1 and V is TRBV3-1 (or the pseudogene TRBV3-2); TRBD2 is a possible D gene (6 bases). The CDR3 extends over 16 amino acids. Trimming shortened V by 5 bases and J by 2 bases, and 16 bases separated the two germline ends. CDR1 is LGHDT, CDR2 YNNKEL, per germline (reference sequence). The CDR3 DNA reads TGTGCCAGCAGCAAGGCGGGTGGCGGGGCCTACAATGAGCAGTTCTTC. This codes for CASSKAGGGAYNEQFF.

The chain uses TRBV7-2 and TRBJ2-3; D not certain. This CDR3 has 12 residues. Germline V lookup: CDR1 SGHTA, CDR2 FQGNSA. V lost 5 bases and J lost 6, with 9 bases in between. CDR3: CASSQVRDTQYF. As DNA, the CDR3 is TGTGCCAGCAGCCAAGTTCGGGATACGCAGTATTTT.

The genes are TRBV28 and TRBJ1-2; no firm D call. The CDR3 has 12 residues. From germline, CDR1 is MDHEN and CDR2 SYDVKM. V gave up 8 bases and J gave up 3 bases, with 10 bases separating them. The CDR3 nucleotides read TGTGCCAGCGAGGGCGAGCACTATGGCTACACCTTC. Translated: CASEGEHYGYTF.

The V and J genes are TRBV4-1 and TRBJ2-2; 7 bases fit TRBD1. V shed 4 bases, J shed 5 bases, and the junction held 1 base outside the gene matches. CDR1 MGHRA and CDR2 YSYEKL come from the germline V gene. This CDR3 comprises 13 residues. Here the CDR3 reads CASSLQGTGELFF. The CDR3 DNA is TGCGCCAGCAGCCTACAGGGGACCGGGGAGCTGTTTTTT.

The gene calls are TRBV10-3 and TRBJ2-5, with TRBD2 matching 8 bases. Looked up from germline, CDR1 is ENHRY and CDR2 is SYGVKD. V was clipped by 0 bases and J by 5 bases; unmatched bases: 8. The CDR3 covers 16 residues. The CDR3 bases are TGTGCCATCAGTGAGTCTGGGGTAGCGGGAACGGAGACCCAGTACTTC. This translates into CAISESGVAGTETQYF.

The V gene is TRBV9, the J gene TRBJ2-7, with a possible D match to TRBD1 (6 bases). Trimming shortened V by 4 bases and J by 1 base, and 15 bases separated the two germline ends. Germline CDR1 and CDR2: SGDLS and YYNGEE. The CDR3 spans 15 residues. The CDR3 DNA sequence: TGTGCCAGCAGCCCAGCCGGGACACTATCCTACGAGCAGTACTTC. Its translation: CASSPAGTLSYEQYF. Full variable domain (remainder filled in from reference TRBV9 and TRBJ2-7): DSGVTQTPKHLITATGQRVTLRCSPRSGDLSVYWYQQSLDQGLQFLIQYYNGEERAKGNILERFSAQQFPDLHSELNLSSLELGDSALYFCASSPAGTLSYEQYFGPGTRLTVT.

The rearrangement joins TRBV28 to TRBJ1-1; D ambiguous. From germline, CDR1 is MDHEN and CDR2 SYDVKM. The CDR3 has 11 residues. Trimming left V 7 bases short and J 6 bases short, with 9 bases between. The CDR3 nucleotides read TGTGCCAGCACGAGGGCCCCTGAAGCTTTCTTT. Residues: CASTRAPEAFF.

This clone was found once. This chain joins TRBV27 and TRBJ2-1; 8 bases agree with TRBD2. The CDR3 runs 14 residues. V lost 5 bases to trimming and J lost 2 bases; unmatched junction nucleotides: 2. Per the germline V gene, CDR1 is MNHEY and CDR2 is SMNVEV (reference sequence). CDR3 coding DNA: TGTGCCAGCAGTGGTAGCGGGGCCTACAATGAGCAGTTCTTC. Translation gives CASSGSGAYNEQFF.

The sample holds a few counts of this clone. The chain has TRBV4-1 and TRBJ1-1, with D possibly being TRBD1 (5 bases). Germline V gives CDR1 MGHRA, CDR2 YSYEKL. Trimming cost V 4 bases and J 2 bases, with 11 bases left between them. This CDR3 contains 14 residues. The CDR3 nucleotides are TGCGCCAGCAGCCTCGGACACTCCAACACTGAAGCTTTCTTT. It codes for CASSLGHSNTEAFF.

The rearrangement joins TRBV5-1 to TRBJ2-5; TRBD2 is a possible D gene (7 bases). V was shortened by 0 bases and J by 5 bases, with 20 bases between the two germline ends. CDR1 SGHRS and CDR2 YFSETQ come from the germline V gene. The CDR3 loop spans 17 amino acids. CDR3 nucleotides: TGCGCCAGCAGCTTGGAGGTTGCGGGGGCTAGTAGGGAGACCCAGTACTTC. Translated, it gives CASSLEVAGASRETQYF.

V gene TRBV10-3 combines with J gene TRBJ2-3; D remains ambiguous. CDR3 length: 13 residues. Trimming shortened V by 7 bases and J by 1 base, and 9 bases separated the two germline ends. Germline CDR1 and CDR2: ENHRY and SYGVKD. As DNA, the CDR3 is TGTGCCATCAAAGCCGAAGGCACAGATACGCAGTATTTT. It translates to CAIKAEGTDTQYF.

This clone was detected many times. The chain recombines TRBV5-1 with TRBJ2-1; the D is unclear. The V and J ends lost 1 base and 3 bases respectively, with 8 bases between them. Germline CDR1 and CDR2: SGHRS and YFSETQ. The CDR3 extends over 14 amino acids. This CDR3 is CASSLIERYNEQFF. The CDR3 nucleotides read TGCGCCAGCAGCTTGATCGAGCGCTACAATGAGCAGTTCTTC.

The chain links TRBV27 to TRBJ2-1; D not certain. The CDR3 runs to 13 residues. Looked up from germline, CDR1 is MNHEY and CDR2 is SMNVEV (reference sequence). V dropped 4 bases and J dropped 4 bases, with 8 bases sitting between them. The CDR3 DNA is TGTGCCAGCAGTTCTGAGTGGTACAATGAGCAGTTCTTC. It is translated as CASSSEWYNEQFF.

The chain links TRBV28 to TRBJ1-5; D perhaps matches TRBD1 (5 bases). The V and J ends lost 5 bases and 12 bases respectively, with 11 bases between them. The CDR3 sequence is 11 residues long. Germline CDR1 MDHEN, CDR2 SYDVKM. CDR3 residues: CASSEQENQHF. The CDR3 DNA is TGTGCCAGCAGTGAACAGGAAAACCAGCATTTT.

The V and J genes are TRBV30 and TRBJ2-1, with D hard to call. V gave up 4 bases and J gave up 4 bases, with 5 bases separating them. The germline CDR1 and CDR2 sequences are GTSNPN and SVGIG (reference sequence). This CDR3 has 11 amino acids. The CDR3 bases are TGTGCCTGGACTCAGTACAATGAGCAGTTCTTC. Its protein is CAWTQYNEQFF. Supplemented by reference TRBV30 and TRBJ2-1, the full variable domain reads SQTIHQWPATLVQPVGSPLSLECTVEGTSNPNLYWYRQAAGRGLQLLFYSVGIGQISSEVPQNLSASRPQDRQFILSSKKLLLSDSGFYLCAWTQYNEQFFGPGTRLTVL.

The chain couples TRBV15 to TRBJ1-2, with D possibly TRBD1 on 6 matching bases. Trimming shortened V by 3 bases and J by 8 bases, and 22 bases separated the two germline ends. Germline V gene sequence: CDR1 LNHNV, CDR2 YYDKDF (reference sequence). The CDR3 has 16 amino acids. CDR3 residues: CATSSPVRMGAGGYTF. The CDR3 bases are TGTGCCACCAGCAGTCCCGTCCGAATGGGGGCAGGGGGCTACACCTTC.

Written as DNA, the CDR3 is TGCGCCACCACGACAGGGGCCAAAAACATTCAGTACTTC. Encoded protein: CATTTGAKNIQYF. The V call is TRBV10-1, the J call TRBJ2-4; 7 bases are a match to TRBD1. The CDR3 covers 13 residues. V shed 10 bases, J shed 1 base, and the junction held 4 bases outside the gene matches. From germline, CDR1 is WNHNN and CDR2 SYGVQD (reference sequence).

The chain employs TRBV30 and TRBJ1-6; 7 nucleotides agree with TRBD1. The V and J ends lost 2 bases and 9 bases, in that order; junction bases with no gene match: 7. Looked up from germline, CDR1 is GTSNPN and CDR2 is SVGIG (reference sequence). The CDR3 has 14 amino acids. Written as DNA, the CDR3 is TGTGCCTGGAGTACACGGACAGGCGGTTCACCCCTCCACTTT. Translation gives CAWSTRTGGSPLHF.

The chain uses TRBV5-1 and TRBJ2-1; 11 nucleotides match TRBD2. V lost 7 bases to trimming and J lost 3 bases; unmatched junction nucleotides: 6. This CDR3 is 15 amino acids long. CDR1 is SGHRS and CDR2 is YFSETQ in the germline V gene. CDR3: CASATGTSGYNEQFF. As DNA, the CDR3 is TGCGCCAGCGCGACCGGGACTAGCGGCTACAATGAGCAGTTCTTC.

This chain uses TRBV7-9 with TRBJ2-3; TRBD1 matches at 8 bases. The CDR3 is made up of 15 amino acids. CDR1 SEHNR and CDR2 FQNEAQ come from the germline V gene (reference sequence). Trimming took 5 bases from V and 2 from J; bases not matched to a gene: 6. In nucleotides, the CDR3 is TGTGCCAGCAGCCCCTGGACAGGGACCACAGATACGCAGTATTTT. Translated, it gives CASSPWTGTTDTQYF.